This T cell receptor beta chain was identified in a study of blood T cell repertoires in COVID-19. From germline, CDR1 is SGHVS and CDR2 FQNEAQ. J was trimmed by 6 bases and V by 5 bases; bases with no gene match: 5. CDR3 length equals 14 residues. The protocol was immunoSEQ multiplex PCR, while the TCRdb copy is restricted to in-frame clones and leaves out a portion. This table has more than 65,000 clones, roughly nine tenths appearing once. The chain is built from TRBV7-8 and TRBJ2-1; TRBD1 matches 9 bases. This receptor was obtained from a man aged 55 to 70 with acute or convalescent COVID-19. Sample: peripheral blood. The DNA for the CDR3 is TGTGCCAGCAGCGCGCGACAGGGGGGCAATGAGCAGTTCTTC. Protein: CASSARQGGNEQFF.